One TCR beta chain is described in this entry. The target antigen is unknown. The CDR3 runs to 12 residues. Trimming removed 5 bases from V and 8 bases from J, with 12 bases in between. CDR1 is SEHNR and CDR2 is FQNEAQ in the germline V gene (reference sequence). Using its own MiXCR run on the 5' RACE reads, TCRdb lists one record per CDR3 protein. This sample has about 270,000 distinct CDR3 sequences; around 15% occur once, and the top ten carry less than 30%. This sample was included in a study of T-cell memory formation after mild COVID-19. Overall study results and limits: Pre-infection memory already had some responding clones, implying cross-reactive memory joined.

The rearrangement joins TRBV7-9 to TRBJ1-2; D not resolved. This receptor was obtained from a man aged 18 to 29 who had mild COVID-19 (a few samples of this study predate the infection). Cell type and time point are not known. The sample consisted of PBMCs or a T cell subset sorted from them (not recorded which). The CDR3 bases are TGTGCCAGCAGCCTGGGAGCTTTAGGCTACACCTTC. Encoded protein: CASSLGALGYTF.